This T cell receptor beta chain was identified in a study of shared T cell receptors in the human thymus. V dropped 0 bases and J dropped 5 bases, with 13 bases sitting between them. The CDR3 totals 16 residues. From germline, CDR1 is SGHDN and CDR2 FVKESK. Here immunoSEQ multiplex PCR was the method, and the copy in TCRdb shows in-frame clones only, minus some. This table has 600,000 or so clones, 80% to 90% appearing once. These data also featured in a second study, about human thymus T cells. From that second work: Among the donors, all were healthy Finnish infants having corrective surgery for congenital heart defects. Resections that were taken during corrective heart surgery supplied the thymus tissue. Highly overlapping thymic repertoires among unrelated individuals were reported in related research.

V and J are TRBV14 and TRBJ2-2; the D is unclear. Source material: thymocytes. The origin of this receptor is a boy younger than two with a congenital heart defect. Written as DNA, the CDR3 is TGTGCCAGCAGCCAAGATGCGGATTTTAAAACCGGGGAGCTGTTTTTT. Translated, it gives CASSQDADFKTGELFF.